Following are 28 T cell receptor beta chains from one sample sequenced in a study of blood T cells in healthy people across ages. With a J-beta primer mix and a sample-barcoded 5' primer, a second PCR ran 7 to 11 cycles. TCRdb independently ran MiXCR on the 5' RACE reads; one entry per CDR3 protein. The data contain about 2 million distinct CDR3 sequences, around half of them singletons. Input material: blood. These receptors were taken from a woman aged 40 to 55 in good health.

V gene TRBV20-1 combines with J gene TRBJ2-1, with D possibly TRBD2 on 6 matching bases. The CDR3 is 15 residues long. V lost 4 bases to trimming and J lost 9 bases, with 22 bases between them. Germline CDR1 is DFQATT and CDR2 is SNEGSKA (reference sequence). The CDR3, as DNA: TGCAGTGCTATCCACGGAGGGTTTCCAACCACTGAGCAGTTCTTC. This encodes CSAIHGGFPTTEQFF.

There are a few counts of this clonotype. The CDR3 DNA reads TGTGCCAGCAGCCCGGCTGGGTTAAGGGGGCCTGGGGCCAAAAACATTCAGTACTTC. Its protein is CASSPAGLRGPGAKNIQYF. This chain joins TRBV6-1 and TRBJ2-4, with TRBD1 identical over 7 bases. The CDR3 has 19 residues. Per the germline V gene, CDR1 is MNHNS and CDR2 is SASEGT. The J segment lost 1 base and the V segment lost 6 bases, leaving 18 bases of the junction unmatched.

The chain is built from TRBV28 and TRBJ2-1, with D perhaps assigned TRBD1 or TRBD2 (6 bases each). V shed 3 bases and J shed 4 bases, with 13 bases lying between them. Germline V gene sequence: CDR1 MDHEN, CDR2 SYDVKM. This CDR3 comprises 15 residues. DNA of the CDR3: TGTGCCAGCAGTTTGACCCGGGGGCCGTACAATGAGCAGTTCTTC. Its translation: CASSLTRGPYNEQFF.

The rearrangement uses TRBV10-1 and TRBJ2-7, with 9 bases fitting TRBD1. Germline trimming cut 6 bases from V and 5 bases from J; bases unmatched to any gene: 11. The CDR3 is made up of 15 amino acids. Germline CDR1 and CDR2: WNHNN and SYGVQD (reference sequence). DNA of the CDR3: TGCGCCAGCAGCCCAGTACAGGGGGCACACGACGAGCAGTACTTC. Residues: CASSPVQGAHDEQYF.

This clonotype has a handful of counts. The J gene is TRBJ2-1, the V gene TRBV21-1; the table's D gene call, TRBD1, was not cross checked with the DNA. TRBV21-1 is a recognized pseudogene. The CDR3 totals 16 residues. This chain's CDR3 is CASSKGRPGGHNEQFF. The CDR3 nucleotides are TGTGCCAGCAGCAAAGGTCGACCAGGGGGGCACAATGAGCAGTTCTTC.

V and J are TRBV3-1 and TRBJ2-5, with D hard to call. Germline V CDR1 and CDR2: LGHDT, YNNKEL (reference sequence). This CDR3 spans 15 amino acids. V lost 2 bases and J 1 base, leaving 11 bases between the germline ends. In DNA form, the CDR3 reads TGTGCCAGCAGCCAAATCAGAACCACCCAAGAGACCCAGTACTTC. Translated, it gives CASSQIRTTQETQYF.

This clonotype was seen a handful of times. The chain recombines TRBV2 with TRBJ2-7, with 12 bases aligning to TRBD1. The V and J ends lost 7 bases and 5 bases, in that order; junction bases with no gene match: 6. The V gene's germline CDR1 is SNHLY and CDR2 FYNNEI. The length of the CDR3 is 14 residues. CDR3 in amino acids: CASKGDRGLHEQYF. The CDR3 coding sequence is TGTGCCAGCAAGGGGGACAGGGGGCTCCACGAGCAGTACTTC.

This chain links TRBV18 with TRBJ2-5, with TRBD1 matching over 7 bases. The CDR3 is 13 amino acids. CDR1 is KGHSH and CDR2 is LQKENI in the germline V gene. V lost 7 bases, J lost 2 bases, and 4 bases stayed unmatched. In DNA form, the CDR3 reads TGTGCCAGCTTACCGACAGGGCAAGAGACCCAGTACTTC. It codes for CASLPTGQETQYF.

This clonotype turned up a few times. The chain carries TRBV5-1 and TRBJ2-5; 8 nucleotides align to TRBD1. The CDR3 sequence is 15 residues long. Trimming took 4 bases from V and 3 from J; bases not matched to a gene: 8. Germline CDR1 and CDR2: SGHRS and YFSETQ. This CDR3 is CASSERTGPEETQYF. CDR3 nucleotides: TGCGCCAGCAGCGAGCGGACAGGGCCGGAAGAGACCCAGTACTTC.

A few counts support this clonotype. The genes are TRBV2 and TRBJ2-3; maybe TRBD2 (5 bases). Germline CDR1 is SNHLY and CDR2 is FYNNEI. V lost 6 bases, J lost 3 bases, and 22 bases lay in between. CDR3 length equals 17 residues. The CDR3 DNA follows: TGTGCCAGCAGGATAGGTGGGGTAGCGAGGAAGACAGATACGCAGTATTTT. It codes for CASRIGGVARKTDTQYF.

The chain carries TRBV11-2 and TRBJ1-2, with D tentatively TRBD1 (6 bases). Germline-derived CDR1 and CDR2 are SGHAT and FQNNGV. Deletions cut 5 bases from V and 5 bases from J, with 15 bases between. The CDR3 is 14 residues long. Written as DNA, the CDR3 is TGTGCCAGCAGCGCCGAGACAGGAACTTATGGCTACACCTTC. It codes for CASSAETGTYGYTF.

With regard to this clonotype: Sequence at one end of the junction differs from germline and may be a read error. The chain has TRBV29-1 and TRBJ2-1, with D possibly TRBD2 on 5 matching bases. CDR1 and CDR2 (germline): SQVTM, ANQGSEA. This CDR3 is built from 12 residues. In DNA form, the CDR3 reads TGCGGCGTTGAGGACGGGGTCAATGAGCAGTTCTTC. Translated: CGVEDGVNEQFF.

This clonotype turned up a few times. CDR3 DNA: TGCGCCAGCAGCCTGCTCCGACAGGGGAGCTCCTACGAGCAGTACTTC. This encodes CASSLLRQGSSYEQYF. The V gene is TRBV4-3, the J gene TRBJ2-7; 8 bases align to TRBD1. CDR3 length: 16 residues. Unmatched junction bases numbered 8, after V lost 4 bases and J lost 0 bases. Germline V gene data show CDR1 as LGHNA and CDR2 as YSLEER.

The CDR3 DNA sequence: TGTGCCAGCAGCGTCGACTTTAAGGGGTTTTCCACAGATACGCAGTATTTT. Residues: CASSVDFKGFSTDTQYF. The chain combines TRBV9 with TRBJ2-3; tentatively, D is TRBD1 (5 bases). V was trimmed by 2 bases and J by 2 bases, leaving 18 bases between them. Germline CDR1 and CDR2: SGDLS and YYNGEE. The CDR3 sequence is 17 residues long.

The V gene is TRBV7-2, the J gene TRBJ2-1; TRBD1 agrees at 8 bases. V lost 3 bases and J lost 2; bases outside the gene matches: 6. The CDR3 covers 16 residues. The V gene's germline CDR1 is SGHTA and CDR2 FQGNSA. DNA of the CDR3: TGTGCCAGCAGCTTCCAGACAGGGGTCCCCTACAATGAGCAGTTCTTC. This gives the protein CASSFQTGVPYNEQFF.

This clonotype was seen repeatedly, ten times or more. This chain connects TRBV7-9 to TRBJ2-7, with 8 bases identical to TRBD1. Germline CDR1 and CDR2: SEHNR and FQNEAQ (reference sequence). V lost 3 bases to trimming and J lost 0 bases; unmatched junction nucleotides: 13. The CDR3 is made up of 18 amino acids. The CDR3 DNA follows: TGTGCCAGCAGCTTCCCGACCGGACAGGGAGCAAGCTCCTACGAGCAGTACTTC. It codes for CASSFPTGQGASSYEQYF.

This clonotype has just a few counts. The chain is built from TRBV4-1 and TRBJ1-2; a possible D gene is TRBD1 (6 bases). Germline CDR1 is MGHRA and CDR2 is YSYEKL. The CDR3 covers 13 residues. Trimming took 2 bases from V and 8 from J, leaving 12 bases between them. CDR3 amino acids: CASSQNRDRGYTF. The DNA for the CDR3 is TGCGCCAGCAGCCAAAACAGGGATAGGGGCTACACCTTC.

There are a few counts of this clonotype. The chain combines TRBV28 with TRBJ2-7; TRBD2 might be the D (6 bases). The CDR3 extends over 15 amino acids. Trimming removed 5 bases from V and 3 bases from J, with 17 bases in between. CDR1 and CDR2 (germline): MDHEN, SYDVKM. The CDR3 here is CASSTTREKNYEQYF. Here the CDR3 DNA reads TGTGCCAGCAGTACAACCCGGGAGAAAAACTACGAGCAGTACTTC.

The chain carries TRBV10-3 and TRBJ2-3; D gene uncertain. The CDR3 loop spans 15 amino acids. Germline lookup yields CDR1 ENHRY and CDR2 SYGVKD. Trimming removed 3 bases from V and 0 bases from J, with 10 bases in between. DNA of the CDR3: TGTGCCATCAGTGACTCAGGTAGAAGCACAGATACGCAGTATTTT. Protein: CAISDSGRSTDTQYF.

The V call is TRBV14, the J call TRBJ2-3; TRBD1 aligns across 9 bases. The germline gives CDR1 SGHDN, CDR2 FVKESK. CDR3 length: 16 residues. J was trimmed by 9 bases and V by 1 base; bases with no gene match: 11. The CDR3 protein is CASSQAGTGFVWTQYF. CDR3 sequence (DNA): TGTGCCAGCAGCCAAGCCGGGACAGGGTTTGTTTGGACGCAGTATTTT.

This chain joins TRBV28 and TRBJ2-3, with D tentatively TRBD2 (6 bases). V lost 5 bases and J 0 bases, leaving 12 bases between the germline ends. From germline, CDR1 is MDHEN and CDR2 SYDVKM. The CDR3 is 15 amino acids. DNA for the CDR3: TGTGCCAGCAGTCCCTGGCGGGGAAGCACAGATACGCAGTATTTT. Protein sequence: CASSPWRGSTDTQYF.

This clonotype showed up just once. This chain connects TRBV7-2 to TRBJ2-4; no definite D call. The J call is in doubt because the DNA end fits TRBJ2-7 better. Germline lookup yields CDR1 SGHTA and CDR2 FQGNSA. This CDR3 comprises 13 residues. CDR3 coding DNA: TGTGCCAGCAGCTTACAAGGTTACGACGAGCAGTACTTC. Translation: CASSLQGYDEQYF.

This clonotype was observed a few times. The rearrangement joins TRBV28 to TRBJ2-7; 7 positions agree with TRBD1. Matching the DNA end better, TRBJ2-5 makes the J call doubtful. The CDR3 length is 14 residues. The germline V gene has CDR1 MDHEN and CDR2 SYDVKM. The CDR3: CASIPTGAVETQYF. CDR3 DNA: TGTGCCAGCATCCCCACAGGGGCGGTCGAGACCCAGTACTTC.

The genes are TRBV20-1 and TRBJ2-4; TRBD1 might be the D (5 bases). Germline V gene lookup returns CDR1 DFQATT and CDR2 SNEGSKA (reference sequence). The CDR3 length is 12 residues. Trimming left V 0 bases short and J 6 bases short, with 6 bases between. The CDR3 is CSARDQGNIQYF. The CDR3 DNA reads TGCAGTGCTAGAGATCAGGGAAACATTCAGTACTTC.

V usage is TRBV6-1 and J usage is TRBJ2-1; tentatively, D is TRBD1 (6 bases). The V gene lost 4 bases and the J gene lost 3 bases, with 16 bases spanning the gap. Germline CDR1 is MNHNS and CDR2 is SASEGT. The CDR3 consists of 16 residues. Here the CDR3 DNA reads TGTGCCAGCAGTGGGGTTATGGGGGCTAACTACAATGAGCAGTTCTTC. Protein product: CASSGVMGANYNEQFF.

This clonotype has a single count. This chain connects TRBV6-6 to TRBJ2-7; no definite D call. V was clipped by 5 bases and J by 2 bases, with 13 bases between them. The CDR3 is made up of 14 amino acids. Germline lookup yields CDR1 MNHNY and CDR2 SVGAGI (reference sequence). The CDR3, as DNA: TGTGCCAGCAGTGCCGGTGGATCCCCCTACGAGCAGTACTTC. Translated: CASSAGGSPYEQYF.

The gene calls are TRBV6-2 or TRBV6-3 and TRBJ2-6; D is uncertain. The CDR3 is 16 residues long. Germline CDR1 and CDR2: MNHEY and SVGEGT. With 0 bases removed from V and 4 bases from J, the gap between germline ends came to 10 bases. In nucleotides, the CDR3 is TGTGCCAGCAGTTACTCAGGATTGCGGGGGGCCAACGTCCTGACTTTC. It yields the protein CASSYSGLRGANVLTF.

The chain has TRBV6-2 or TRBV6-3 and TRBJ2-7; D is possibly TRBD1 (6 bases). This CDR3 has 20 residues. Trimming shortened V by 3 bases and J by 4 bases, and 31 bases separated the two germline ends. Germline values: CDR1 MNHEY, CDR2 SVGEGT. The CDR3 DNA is TGTGCCAGCAGTTATGGGGGCCCGGACAGCGAACAACTATCTTCTTACGAGCAGTACTTC. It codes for CASSYGGPDSEQLSSYEQYF.